The 5 T cell receptor beta chains in this list originate from one sample, sequenced in a study of blood T cell repertoires in COVID-19. The protocol was immunoSEQ multiplex PCR, while the TCRdb copy is restricted to in-frame clones and leaves out a portion. The table includes hundreds of thousands of clones, over 70% detected once. Input material: peripheral blood. The receptors shown here come from a woman aged 45-59 years with COVID-19, enrolled during active disease.

This rearrangement joins TRBV6-5 to TRBJ2-7; TRBD2 aligns across 12 bases. J gave up 1 base and V 2 bases, and 0 bases lay outside the gene matches. Germline V gives CDR1 MNHEY, CDR2 SVGAGI. The CDR3 extends over 15 amino acids. The CDR3 is CASSYGTSGSYEQYF. CDR3 in DNA: TGTGCCAGCAGTTACGGGACTAGCGGGTCCTACGAGCAGTACTTC.

For this clone: Compared with germline, one end of the junction differs, possibly owing to a read error. The V gene is TRBV5-1, the J gene TRBJ1-2, with 7 bases that match TRBD1. The CDR3 contains 14 residues. In germline, CDR1 is SGHRS, CDR2 YFSETQ. The CDR3 protein is CASSLGETGTEASF. The CDR3 DNA follows: TGCGCCAGCAGCTTGGGAGAAACCGGGACAGAGGCCTCATTC.

This chain links TRBV6-6 with TRBJ1-1, with TRBD1 matching over 7 bases. The CDR3 covers 16 residues. Germline CDR1 reads MNHNY; CDR2 reads SVGAGI (reference sequence). With V trimmed by 5 bases and J by 0 bases, 9 bases remained unmatched. The CDR3 sequence is CASSNKPGQLNTEAFF. The DNA of the CDR3 is TGTGCCAGCAGTAACAAACCGGGACAGCTGAACACTGAAGCTTTCTTT.

The chain carries TRBV27 and TRBJ2-7; 9 positions agree with TRBD2. Germline CDR1 reads MNHEY; CDR2 reads SMNVEV (reference sequence). The CDR3 length is 17 residues. V lost 7 bases, J lost 11 bases, and 24 bases stayed unmatched. CDR3 nucleotides: TGTGCCAGCAAGATGGGCCGATCAGAGACTAGCGGTGTTCAAGAGTACTTC. This codes for CASKMGRSETSGVQEYF.

The rearrangement joins TRBV12-5 to TRBJ1-5; the D gene is possibly TRBD1 (5 bases). The CDR3 sequence is 16 residues long. Germline V gene lookup returns CDR1 LGHNT and CDR2 FRNRAP. V lost 5 bases to trimming and J lost 3 bases, with 17 bases between them. The CDR3 sequence is CASGAAEQVDNQPQHF. The CDR3 nucleotides read TGTGCTAGTGGTGCAGCTGAACAGGTAGACAATCAGCCCCAGCATTTT.